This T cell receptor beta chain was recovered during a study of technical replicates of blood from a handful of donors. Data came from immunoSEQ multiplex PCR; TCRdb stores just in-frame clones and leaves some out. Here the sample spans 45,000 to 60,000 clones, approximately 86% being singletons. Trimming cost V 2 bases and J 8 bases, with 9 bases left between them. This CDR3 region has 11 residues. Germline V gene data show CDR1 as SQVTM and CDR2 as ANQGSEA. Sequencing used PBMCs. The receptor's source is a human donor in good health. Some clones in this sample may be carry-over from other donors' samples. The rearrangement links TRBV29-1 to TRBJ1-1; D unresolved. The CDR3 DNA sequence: TGCAGCGTTGAACGTGTTCAGGAAGCTTTCTTT. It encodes CSVERVQEAFF.